These T cell receptor beta chains were read from a single sample in a study of monozygotic twins with inflammatory bowel disease. TCRdb re-called the 5' RACE reads and shows each CDR3 protein once, DNA omitted. The sample table sets out some 89,000 distinct CDR3 sequences. The source material was blood. The receptors originated from a human donor with ulcerative colitis or Crohn's disease, or a healthy co-twin of an affected twin (not recorded which). Each CDR3 is given with its conserved first and last residue.

V	J	CDR3
TRBV3-1	TRBJ2-1	CASSRHEVGEQFF
TRBV5-6	TRBJ1-5	CASSLAGGYGQPQHF
TRBV19	TRBJ2-2	CATRDSRNTGELFF
TRBV12-3/TRBV12-4	TRBJ2-1	CASGRGNEQFF
TRBV5-5	TRBJ2-1	CASSLAIGTPYEQFF
TRBV12-3/TRBV12-4	TRBJ1-1	CASSWGHGTEAFF
TRBV7-2	TRBJ2-7	CASSLAAEYDEQYF
TRBV2	TRBJ1-5	CASSDAGSSNQPQHF
TRBV7-9	TRBJ1-1	CASSLGRQWTEAFF
TRBV5-4	TRBJ1-1	CASSRTWEDTEAFF
TRBV20-1	TRBJ2-7	CSARDAGGSSYEQYF
TRBV5-1	TRBJ1-3	CASSLLRISSGNTIYF